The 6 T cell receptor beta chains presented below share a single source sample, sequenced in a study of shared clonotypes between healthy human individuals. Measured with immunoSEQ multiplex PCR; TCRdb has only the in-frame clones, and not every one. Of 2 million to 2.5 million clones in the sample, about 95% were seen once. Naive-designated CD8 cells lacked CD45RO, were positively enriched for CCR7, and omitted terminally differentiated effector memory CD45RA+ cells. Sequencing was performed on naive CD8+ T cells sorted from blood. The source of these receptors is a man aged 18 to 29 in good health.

The CDR3 nucleotides read TGCGCCAGCAGCCAGGATATCCGCGAAGGGGGGGATACGCAGTATTTT. It specifies CASSQDIREGGDTQYF. V and J are TRBV4-1 and TRBJ2-3, with D perhaps given as TRBD1 or TRBD2 (6 bases each). Looked up from germline, CDR1 is MGHRA and CDR2 is YSYEKL. Trimming pared 3 bases from V and 6 bases from J, leaving 19 bases between. The CDR3 spans 16 residues.

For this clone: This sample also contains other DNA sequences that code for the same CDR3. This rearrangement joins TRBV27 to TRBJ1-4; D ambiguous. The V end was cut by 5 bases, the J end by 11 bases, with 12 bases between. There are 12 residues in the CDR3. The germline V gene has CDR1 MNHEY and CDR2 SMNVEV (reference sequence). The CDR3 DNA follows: TGTGCCAGCAGTCCCGGTGGCGAGAAACTGTTTTTT. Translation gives CASSPGGEKLFF.

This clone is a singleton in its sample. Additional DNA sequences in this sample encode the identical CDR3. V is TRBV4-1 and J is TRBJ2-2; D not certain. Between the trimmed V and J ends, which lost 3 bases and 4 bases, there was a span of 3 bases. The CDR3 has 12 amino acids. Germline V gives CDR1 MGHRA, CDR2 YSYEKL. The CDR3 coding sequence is TGCGCCAGCAGCCACTCCACCGGGGAGCTGTTTTTT. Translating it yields CASSHSTGELFF.

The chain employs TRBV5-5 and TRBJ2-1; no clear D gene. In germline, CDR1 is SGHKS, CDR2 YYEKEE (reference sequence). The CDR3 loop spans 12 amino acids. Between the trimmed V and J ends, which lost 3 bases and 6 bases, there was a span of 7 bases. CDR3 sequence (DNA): TGTGCCAGCAGCTCGGAGATCAATGAGCAGTTCTTC. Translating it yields CASSSEINEQFF.

The CDR3 sequence is CASSSTGVSSPLHF. For the CDR3, the DNA is TGTGCCAGCAGCTCGACAGGAGTAAGTTCACCCCTCCACTTT. The chain joins TRBV6-5 to TRBJ1-6; possibly TRBD1 for D (6 bases). The germline gives CDR1 MNHEY, CDR2 SVGAGI. The CDR3 extends over 14 amino acids. Between the trimmed V and J ends, which lost 6 bases and 9 bases, there was a span of 15 bases.

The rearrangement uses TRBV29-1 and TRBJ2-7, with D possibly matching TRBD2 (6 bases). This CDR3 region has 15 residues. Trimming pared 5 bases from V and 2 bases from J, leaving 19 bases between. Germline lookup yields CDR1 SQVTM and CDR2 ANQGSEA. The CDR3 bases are TGCAGCGTTTTAGGGTTCCCGGAGGGGCCCTACGAGCAGTACTTC. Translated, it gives CSVLGFPEGPYEQYF.